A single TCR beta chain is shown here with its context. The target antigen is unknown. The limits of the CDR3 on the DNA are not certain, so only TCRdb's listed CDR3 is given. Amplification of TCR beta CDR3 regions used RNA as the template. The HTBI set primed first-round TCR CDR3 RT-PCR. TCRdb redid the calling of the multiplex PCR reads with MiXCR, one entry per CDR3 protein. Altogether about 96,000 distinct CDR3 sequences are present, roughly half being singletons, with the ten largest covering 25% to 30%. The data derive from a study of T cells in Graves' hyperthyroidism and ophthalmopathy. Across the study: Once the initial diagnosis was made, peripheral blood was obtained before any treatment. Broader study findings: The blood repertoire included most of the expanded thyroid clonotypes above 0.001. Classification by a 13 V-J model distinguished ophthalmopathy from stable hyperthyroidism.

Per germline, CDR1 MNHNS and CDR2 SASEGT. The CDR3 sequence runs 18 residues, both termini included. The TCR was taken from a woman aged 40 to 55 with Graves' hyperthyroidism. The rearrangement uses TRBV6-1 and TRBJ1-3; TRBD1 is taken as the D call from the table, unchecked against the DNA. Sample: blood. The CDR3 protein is CASRQGDSPLHFGNTIYF.